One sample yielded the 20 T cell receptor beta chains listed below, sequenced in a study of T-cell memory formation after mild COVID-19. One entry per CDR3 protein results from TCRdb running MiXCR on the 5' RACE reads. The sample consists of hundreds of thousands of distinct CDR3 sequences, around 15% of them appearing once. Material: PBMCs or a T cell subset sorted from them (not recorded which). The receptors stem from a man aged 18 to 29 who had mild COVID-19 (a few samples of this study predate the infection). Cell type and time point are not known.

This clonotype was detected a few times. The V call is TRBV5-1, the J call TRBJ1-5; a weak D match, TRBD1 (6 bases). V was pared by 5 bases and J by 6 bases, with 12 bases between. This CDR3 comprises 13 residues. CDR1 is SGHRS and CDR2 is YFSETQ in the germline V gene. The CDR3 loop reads CASSAQGTQPQHF. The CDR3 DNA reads TGCGCCAGCAGTGCTCAGGGGACTCAGCCCCAGCATTTT. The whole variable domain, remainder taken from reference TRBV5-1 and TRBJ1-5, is KAGVTQTPRYLIKTRGQQVTLSCSPISGHRSVSWYQQTPGQGLQFLFEYFSETQRNKGNFPGRFSGRQFSNSRSEMNVSTLELGDSALYLCASSAQGTQPQHFGDGTRLSIL.

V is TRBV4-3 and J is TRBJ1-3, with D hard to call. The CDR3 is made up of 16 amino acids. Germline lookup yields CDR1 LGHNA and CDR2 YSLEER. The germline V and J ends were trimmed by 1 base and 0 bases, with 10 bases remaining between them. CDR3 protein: CASSQVMHYSGNTIYF. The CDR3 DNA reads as TGCGCCAGCAGCCAAGTCATGCACTACTCTGGAAACACCATATATTTT.

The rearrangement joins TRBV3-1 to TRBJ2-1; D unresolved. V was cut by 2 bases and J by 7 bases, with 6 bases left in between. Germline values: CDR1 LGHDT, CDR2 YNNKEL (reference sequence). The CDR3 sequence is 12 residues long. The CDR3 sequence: CASSQWGNEQFF. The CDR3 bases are TGTGCCAGCAGCCAATGGGGAAATGAGCAGTTCTTC.

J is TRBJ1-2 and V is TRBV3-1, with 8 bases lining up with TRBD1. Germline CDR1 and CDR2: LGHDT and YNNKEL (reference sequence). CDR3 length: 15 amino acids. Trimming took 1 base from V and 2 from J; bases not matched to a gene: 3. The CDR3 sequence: CASSQAGQGNYGYTF. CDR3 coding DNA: TGTGCCAGCAGCCAAGCTGGACAGGGCAACTATGGCTACACCTTC.

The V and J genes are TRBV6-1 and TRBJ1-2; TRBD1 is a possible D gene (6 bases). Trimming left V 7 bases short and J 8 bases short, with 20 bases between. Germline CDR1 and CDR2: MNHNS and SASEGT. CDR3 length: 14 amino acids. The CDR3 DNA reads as TGTGCCAGCACCCGGCCCGGGGGCTTGGACGGCTACACCTTC. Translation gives CASTRPGGLDGYTF.

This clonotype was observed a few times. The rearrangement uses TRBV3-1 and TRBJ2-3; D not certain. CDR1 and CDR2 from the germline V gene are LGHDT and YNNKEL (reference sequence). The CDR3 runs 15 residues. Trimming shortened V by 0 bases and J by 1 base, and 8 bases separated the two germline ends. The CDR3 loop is CASSQEGSGTDTQYF. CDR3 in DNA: TGTGCCAGCAGCCAAGAGGGGTCCGGCACAGATACGCAGTATTTT.

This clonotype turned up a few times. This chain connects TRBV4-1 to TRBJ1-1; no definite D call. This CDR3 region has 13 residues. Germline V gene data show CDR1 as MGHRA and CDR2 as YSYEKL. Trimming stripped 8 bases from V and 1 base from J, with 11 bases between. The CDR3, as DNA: TGCGCCAGCGGGGTGGCGGGGAACACTGAAGCTTTCTTT. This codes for CASGVAGNTEAFF.

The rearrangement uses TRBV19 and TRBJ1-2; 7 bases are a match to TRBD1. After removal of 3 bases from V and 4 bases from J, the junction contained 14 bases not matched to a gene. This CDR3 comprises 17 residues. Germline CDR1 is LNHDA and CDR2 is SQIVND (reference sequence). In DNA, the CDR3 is TGTGCCAGTAGTATTAGCCCGTTGCGTCAGGGGGGCTATGGCTACACCTTC. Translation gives CASSISPLRQGGYGYTF.

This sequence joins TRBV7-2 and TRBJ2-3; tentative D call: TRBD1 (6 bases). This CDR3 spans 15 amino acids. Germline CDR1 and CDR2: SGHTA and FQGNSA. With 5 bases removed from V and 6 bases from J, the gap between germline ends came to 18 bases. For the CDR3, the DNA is TGTGCCAGCAGCCCGATCGAGGGGGATTGGGATACGCAGTATTTT. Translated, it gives CASSPIEGDWDTQYF.

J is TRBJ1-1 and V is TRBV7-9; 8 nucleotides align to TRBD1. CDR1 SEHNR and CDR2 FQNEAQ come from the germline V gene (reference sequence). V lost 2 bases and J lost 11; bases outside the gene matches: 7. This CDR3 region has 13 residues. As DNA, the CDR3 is TGTGCCAGCAGCTTAAGTGAGACAGGGGCCGCTTTCTTT. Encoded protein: CASSLSETGAAFF.

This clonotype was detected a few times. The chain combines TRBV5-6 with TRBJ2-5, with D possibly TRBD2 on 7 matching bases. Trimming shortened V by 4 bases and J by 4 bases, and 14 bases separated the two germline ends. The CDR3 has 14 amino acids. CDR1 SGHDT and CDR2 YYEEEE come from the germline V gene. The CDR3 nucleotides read TGTGCCAGCAGCCGGGCGGGGGCCCCAGAGACCCAGTACTTC. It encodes CASSRAGAPETQYF.

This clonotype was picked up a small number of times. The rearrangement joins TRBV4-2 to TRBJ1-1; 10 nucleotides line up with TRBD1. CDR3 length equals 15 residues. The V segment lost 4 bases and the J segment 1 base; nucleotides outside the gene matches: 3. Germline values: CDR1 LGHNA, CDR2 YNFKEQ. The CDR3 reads CASSPGQGKNTEAFF. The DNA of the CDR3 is TGTGCCAGCAGCCCGGGACAGGGGAAGAACACTGAAGCTTTCTTT.

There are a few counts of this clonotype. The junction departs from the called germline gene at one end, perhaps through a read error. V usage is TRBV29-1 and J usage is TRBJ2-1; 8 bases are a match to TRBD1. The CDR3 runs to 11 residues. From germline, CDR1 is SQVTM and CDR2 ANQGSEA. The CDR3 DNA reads TGCAGCGTACCCGACAGGGGTGCTTTGGTCTTC. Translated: CSVPDRGALVF.

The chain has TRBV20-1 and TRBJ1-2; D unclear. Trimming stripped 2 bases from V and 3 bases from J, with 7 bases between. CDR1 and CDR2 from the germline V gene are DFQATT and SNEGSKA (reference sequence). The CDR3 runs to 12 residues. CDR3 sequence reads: CSARNTDYGYTF. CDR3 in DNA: TGCAGTGCTAGAAACACGGACTATGGCTACACCTTC.

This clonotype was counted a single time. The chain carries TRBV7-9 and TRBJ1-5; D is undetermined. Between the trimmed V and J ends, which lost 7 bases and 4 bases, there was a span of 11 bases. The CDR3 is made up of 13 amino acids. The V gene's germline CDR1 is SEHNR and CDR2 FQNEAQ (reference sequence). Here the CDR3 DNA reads TGTGCCAGCACACCGGGGTTGAATCAGCCCCAGCATTTT. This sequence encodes CASTPGLNQPQHF.

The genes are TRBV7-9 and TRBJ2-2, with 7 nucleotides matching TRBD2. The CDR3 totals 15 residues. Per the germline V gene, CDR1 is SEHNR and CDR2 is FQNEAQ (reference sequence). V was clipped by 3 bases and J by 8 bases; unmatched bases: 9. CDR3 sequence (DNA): TGTGCCAGCAGCTTGAGAGGGACTACAGCTGGGGAGCTGTTTTTT. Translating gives CASSLRGTTAGELFF. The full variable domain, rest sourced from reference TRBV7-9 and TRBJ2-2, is DTGVSQNPRHKITKRGQNVTFRCDPISEHNRLYWYRQTLGQGPEFLTYFQNEAQLEKSRLLSDRFSAERPKGSFSTLEIQRTEQGDSAMYLCASSLRGTTAGELFFGEGSRLTVL.

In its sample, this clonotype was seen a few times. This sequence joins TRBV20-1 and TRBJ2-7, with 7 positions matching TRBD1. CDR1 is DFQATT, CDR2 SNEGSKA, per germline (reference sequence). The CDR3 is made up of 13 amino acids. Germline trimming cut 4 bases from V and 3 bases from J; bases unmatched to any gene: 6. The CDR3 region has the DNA TGCAGTGCTAACGGACAGGTGGACTACGAGCAGTACGTC. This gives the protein CSANGQVDYEQYV.

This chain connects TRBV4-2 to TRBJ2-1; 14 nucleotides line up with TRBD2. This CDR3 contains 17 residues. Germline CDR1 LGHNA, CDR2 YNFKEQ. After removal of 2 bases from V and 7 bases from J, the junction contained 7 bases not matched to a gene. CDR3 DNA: TGTGCCAGCAGCCAACGACCTGGGACTAGCGGGGGTAATGAGCAGTTCTTC. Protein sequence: CASSQRPGTSGGNEQFF.

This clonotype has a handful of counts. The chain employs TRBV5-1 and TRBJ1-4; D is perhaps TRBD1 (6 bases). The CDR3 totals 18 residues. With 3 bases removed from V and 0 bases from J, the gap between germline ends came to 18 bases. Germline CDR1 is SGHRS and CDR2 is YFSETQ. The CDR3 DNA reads TGCGCCAGCAGCTACACCGGGACAAACCCTGCAACTAATGAAAAACTGTTTTTT. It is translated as CASSYTGTNPATNEKLFF.

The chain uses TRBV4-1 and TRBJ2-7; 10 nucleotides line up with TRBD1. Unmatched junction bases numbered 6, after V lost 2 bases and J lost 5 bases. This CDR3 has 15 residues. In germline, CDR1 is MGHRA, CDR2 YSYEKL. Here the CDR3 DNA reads TGCGCCAGCAGCCAATCAGACAGGGGGCTGGACGAGCAGTACGTC. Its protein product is CASSQSDRGLDEQYV.